The entry below gives a single T cell receptor beta chain sequence along with its context. This sample stems from a study of blood T cell repertoires in COVID-19. TCRdb's table, derived via immunoSEQ multiplex PCR, lists solely in-frame clones and lacks some. The repertoire holds roughly 250,000 clones, with around nine tenths as singletons. Sample: peripheral blood. The TCR was taken from a man in his thirties or forties with acute or convalescent COVID-19.

The DNA of the CDR3 is TGTGCCATCAGTGAGGGGATAGCGGGGTTCAAAGAGACCCAGTACTTC. It yields the protein CAISEGIAGFKETQYF. The rearrangement joins TRBV10-3 to TRBJ2-5; 8 nucleotides align to TRBD2. The V gene end was trimmed by 2 bases and the J gene end by 3 bases; junction bases not matched to a gene: 8. Looked up from germline, CDR1 is ENHRY and CDR2 is SYGVKD. This CDR3 spans 16 amino acids.